The next 3 T cell receptor beta chains were all read from a single sample in a study of T cells in localized non-small cell lung cancer. Libraries were prepared by immunoSEQ multiplex PCR; TCRdb keeps only in-frame clonotypes and omits some of them. The sample has about 54,000 clones, over 80% seen once. The material sequenced was peripheral blood, taken before any cancer treatment. The source of these receptors is a female donor aged 60 or older with stage II squamous cell lung carcinoma.

J is TRBJ1-5 and V is TRBV7-3; D is perhaps TRBD1 (5 bases). The length of the CDR3 is 15 residues. Germline assignment: CDR1 SGHTA and CDR2 FQGTGA. V lost 2 bases and J 2 bases, leaving 10 bases between the germline ends. The CDR3 region has the DNA TGTGCCAGCAGCTTATGCAGGGCGGGCAATCAGCCCCAGCATTTT. Its translation: CASSLCRAGNQPQHF.

This chain links TRBV19 with TRBJ2-2; 12 nucleotides align to TRBD2. The CDR3 totals 15 residues. The germline V gene encodes CDR1 LNHDA and CDR2 SQIVND (reference sequence). The junction had 5 bases not matched to a gene; V was cut back by 8 bases and J by 4 bases. CDR3 sequence reads: CASGLLAGGTGELFF. The DNA of the CDR3 is TGTGCCAGTGGCCTACTAGCGGGGGGCACCGGGGAGCTGTTTTTT. Full variable domain (remainder filled in from reference TRBV19 and TRBJ2-2): DGGITQSPKYLFRKEGQNVTLSCEQNLNHDAMYWYRQDPGQGLRLIYYSQIVNDFQKGDIAEGYSVSREKKESFPLTVTSAQKNPTAFYLCASGLLAGGTGELFFGEGSRLTVL.

V gene TRBV28 combines with J gene TRBJ1-5, with 9 bases lining up with TRBD1. V lost 5 bases and J lost 4; bases outside the gene matches: 6. Germline CDR1 MDHEN, CDR2 SYDVKM. The CDR3 is 15 residues long. In nucleotides, the CDR3 is TGTGCCAGCAGTCCCACAGGGGGCGCGAATCAGCCCCAGCATTTT. This encodes CASSPTGGANQPQHF.